A selection of T cell receptor beta chains follows, all from one sample in a study of blood T cell repertoires in COVID-19. Some clones are missing from TCRdb's copy, which holds only in-frame ones; the method was immunoSEQ multiplex PCR. This table holds roughly 340,000 clones, around 90% found once. The sequenced sample was peripheral blood. The receptors shown here come from a woman under 40 with COVID-19, enrolled during active disease. The CDR3 runs from the conserved cysteine through the conserved F or W. The order of the fields is clone size, V gene, CDR3 length, J gene, CDR3 protein. Some rows have no size entry. The others give once, few or many, or a class for an expanded clone.

size: NA
V: TRBV6-5
length: 15
J: TRBJ2-7
CDR3: CASSYPGTGRHEQYF

size: NA
V: TRBV19
length: 15
J: TRBJ1-1
CDR3: CASSISGTGNTEAFF

size: once
V: TRBV18
length: 16
J: TRBJ1-6
CDR3: CASSPRESSYNSPLHF

size: NA
V: TRBV6-4
length: 14
J: TRBJ2-1
CDR3: CASSERPGVTEQFF

size: NA
V: TRBV5-8
length: 12
J: TRBJ1-2
CDR3: CASSLWTGKDTF

size: few
V: TRBV27
length: 13
J: TRBJ1-2
CDR3: CASSLTGDYGYTF

size: NA
V: TRBV6-5
length: 11
J: TRBJ2-5
CDR3: CASSTRETQYF

size: few
V: TRBV2
length: 12
J: TRBJ1-1
CDR3: CASGGEATEAFF

size: NA
V: TRBV2
length: 14
J: TRBJ2-1
CDR3: CASSEGSPGNEQFF

size: NA
V: TRBV7-9
length: 17
J: TRBJ1-1
CDR3: CASSLASSDPGRPEAFF

size: NA
V: TRBV7-2
length: 14
J: TRBJ2-2
CDR3: CASSLRGGTGELFF

size: NA
V: TRBV12-3/TRBV12-4
length: 11
J: TRBJ1-4
CDR3: CASSLVEKLFF

size: NA
V: TRBV6-2/TRBV6-3
length: 13
J: TRBJ2-5
CDR3: CASSSRLQETQYF

size: NA
V: TRBV29-1
length: 13
J: TRBJ2-3
CDR3: CSVNDRGTDTQYF

size: NA
V: TRBV27
length: 15
J: TRBJ1-2
CDR3: CASSFGGASHYGYTF

size: few
V: TRBV9
length: 16
J: TRBJ2-1
CDR3: CASSPRYSGSAGEQFF

size: NA
V: TRBV2
length: 13
J: TRBJ1-2
CDR3: CASSDGAAYGYTF

size: NA
V: TRBV29-1
length: 14
J: TRBJ2-7
CDR3: CSVSGTGSPYEQYF

size: NA
V: TRBV6-5
length: 13
J: TRBJ1-2
CDR3: CASSSRNRNGYTF

size: few
V: TRBV3-1/TRBV3-2
length: 12
J: TRBJ1-1
CDR3: CASSWGGGEAFF

size: NA
V: TRBV2
length: 14
J: TRBJ1-1
CDR3: CASTLDRRYTEAFF

size: NA
V: TRBV6-5
length: 15
J: TRBJ2-1
CDR3: CASSYSAGSHNEQFF

size: NA
V: TRBV6-6
length: 16
J: TRBJ2-2
CDR3: CASSGGEKANTGELFF

size: NA
V: TRBV3-1/TRBV3-2
length: 16
J: TRBJ2-2
CDR3: CASSHAYGTPPGELFF

size: NA
V: TRBV11-3
length: 14
J: TRBJ1-2
CDR3: CASSSDSANYGYTF

size: NA
V: TRBV10-3
length: 14
J: TRBJ2-1
CDR3: CAISVVGDNTEQFF

size: NA
V: TRBV4-2
length: 15
J: TRBJ1-5
CDR3: CASSQPGQGHQPQHF

size: NA
V: TRBV19
length: 14
J: TRBJ2-2
CDR3: CASSLDTNTGELFF

size: NA
V: TRBV5-4
length: 15
J: TRBJ2-1
CDR3: CASRSTPVTPAEQFF

size: NA
V: TRBV6-2/TRBV6-3
length: 16
J: TRBJ2-7
CDR3: CASSSLPTGGYYEQYF

size: once
V: TRBV6-5
length: 14
J: TRBJ1-5
CDR3: CASSTDRGLQPQHF